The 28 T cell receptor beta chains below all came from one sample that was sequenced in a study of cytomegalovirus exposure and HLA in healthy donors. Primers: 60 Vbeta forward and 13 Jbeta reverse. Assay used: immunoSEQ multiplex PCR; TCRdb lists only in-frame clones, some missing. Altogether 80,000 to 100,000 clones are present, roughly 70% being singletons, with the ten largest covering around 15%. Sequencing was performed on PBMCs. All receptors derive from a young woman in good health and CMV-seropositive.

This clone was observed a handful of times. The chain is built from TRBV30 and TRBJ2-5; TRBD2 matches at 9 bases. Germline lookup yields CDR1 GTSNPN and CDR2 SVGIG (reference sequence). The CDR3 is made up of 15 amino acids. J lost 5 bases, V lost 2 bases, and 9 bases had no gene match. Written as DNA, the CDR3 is TGTGCCTGGAGTTTTTGGGCGGGAGGGCTTGAGACCCAGTACTTC. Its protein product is CAWSFWAGGLETQYF.

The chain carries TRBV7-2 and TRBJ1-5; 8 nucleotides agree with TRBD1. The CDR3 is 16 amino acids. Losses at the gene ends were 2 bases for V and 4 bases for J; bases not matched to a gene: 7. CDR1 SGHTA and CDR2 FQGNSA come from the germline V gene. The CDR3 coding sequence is TGTGCCAGCAGCTTAAATGGACAGGGCCTTAATCAGCCCCAGCATTTT. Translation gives CASSLNGQGLNQPQHF. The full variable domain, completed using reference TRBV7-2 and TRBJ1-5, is GAGVSQSPSNKVTEKGKDVELRCDPISGHTALYWYRQSLGQGLEFLIYFQGNSAPDKSGLPSDRFSAERTGGSVSTLTIQRTQQEDSAVYLCASSLNGQGLNQPQHFGDGTRLSIL.

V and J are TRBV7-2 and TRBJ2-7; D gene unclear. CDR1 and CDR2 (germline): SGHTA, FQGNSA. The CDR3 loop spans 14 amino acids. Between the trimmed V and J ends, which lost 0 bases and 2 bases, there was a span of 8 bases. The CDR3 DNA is TGTGCCAGCAGCTTAGCTCAGGCAACCTACGAGCAGTACTTC. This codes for CASSLAQATYEQYF.

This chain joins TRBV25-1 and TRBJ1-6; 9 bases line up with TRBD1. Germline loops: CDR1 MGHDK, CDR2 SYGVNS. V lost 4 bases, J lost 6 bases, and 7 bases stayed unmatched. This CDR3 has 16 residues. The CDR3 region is CASSGTGTGFNSPLHF. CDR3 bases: TGTGCCAGCAGTGGAACCGGGACAGGGTTTAATTCACCCCTCCACTTT.

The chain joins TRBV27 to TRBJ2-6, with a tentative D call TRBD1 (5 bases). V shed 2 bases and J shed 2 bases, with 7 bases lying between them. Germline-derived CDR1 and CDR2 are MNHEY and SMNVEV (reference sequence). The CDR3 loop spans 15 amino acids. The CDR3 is CASSLGAAGANVLTF. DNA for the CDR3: TGTGCCAGCAGTTTAGGGGCGGCTGGGGCCAACGTCCTGACTTTC.

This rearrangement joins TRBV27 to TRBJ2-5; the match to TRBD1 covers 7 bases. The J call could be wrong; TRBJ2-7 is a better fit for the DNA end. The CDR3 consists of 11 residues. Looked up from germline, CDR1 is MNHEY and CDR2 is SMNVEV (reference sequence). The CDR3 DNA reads TGTGCCTCATACAGGGGTGACGAGCAGTACTTC. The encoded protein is CASYRGDEQYF.

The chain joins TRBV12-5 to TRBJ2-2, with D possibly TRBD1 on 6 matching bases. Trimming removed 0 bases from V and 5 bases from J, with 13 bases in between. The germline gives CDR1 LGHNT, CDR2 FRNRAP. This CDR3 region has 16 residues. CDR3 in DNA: TGTGCTAGTGGTTTGGTACCGATACAGGGAACCGGGGAGCTGTTTTTT. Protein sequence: CASGLVPIQGTGELFF.

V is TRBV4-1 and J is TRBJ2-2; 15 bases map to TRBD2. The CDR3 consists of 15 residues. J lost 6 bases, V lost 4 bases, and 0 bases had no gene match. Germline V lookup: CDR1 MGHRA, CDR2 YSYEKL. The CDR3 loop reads CASSRTSGGAGELFF. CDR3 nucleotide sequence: TGCGCCAGCAGCCGGACTAGCGGGGGGGCCGGGGAGCTGTTTTTT.

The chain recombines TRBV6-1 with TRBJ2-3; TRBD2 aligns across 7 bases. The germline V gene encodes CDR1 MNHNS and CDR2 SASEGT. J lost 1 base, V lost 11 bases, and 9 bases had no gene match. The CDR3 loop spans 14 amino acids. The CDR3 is CAGGGGIRTDTQYF. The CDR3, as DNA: TGTGCCGGGGGGGGAGGGATCCGCACAGATACGCAGTATTTT.

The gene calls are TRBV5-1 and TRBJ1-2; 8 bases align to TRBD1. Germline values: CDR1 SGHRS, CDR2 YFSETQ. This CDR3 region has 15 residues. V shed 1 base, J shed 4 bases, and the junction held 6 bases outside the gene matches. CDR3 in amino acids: CASSLLRTGSYGYTF. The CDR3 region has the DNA TGCGCCAGCAGCTTGTTAAGGACAGGGAGCTATGGCTACACCTTC.

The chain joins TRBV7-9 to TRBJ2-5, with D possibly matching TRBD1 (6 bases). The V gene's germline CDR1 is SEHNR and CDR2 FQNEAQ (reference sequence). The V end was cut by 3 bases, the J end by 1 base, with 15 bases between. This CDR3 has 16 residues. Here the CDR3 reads CASSFWTALPQETQYF. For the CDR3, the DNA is TGTGCCAGCAGCTTCTGGACAGCTCTACCCCAAGAGACCCAGTACTTC.

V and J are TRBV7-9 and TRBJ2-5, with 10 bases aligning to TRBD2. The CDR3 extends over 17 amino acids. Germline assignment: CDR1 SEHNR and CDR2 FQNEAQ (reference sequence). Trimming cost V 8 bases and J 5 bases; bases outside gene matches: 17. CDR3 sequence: CASCRGASGGSGETQYF. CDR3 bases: TGTGCCAGCTGCCGGGGGGCTAGCGGGGGTTCTGGTGAGACCCAGTACTTC.

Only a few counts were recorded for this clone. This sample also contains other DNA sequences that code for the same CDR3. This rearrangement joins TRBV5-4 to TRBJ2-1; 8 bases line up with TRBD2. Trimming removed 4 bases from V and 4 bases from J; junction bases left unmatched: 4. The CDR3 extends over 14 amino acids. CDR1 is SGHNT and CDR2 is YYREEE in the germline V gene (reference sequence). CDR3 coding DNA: TGTGCCAGCAGCGGGAGCGGGAGTTACAATGAGCAGTTCTTC. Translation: CASSGSGSYNEQFF. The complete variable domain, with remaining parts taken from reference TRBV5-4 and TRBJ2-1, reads ETGVTQSPTHLIKTRGQQVTLRCSSQSGHNTVSWYQQALGQGPQFIFQYYREEENGRGNFPPRFSGLQFPNYSSELNVNALELDDSALYLCASSGSGSYNEQFFGPGTRLTVL.

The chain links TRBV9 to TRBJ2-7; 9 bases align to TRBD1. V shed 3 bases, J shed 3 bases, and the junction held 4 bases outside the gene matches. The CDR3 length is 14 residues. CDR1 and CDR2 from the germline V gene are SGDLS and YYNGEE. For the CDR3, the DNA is TGTGCCAGCAGCGCCGGGACAGGGATCTACGAGCAGTACTTC. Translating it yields CASSAGTGIYEQYF.

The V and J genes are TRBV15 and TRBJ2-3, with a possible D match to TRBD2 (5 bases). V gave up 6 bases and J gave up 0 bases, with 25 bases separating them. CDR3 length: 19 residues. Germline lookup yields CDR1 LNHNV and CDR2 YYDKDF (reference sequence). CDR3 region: CATRGSLGLMASSTDTQYF. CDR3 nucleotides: TGTGCCACCAGAGGCAGCCTGGGCTTGATGGCTAGCAGCACAGATACGCAGTATTTT.

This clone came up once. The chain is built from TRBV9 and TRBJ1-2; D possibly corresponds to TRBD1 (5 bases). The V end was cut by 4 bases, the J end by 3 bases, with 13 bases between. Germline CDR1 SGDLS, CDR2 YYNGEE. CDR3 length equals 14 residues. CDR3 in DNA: TGTGCCAGCAGCCCAGGAGGGACCGACTATGGCTACACCTTC. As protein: CASSPGGTDYGYTF.

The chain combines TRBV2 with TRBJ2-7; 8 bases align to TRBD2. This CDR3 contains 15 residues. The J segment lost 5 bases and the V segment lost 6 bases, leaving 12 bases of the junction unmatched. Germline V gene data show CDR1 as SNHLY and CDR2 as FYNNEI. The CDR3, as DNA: TGTGCCAGCAGATTTCAATTTCCGGGAGGGAACGAGCAGTACTTC. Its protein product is CASRFQFPGGNEQYF.

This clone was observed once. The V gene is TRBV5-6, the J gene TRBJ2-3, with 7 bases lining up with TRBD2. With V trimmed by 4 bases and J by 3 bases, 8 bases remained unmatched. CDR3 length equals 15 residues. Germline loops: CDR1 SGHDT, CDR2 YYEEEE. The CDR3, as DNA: TGTGCCAGCAGCACAACGGGGGGTAGGACAGATACGCAGTATTTT. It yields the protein CASSTTGGRTDTQYF.

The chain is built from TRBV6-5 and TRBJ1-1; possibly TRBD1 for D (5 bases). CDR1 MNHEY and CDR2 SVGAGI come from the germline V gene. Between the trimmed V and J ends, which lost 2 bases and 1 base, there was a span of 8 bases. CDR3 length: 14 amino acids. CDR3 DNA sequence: TGTGCCAGCAGTTACACAGGACAGAACACTGAAGCTTTCTTT. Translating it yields CASSYTGQNTEAFF.

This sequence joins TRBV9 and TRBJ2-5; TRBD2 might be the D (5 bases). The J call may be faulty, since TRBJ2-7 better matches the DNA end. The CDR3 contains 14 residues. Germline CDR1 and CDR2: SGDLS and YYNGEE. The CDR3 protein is CASSRGSATYEQYF. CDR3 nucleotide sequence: TGTGCCAGCAGCCGGGGTAGCGCGACCTACGAGCAGTACTTC.

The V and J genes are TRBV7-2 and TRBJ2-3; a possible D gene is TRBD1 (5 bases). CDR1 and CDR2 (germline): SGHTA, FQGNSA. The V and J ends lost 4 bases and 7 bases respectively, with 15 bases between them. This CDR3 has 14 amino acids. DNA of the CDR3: TGTGCCAGCAGCTATCCTCCGGACAACAATACGCAGTATTTT. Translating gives CASSYPPDNNTQYF.

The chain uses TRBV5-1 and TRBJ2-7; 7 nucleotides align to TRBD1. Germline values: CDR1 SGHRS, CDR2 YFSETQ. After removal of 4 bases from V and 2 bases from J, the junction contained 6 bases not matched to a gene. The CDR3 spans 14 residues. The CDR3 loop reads CASSPGQTPYEQYF. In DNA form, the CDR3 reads TGCGCCAGCAGCCCGGGACAGACCCCCTACGAGCAGTACTTC.

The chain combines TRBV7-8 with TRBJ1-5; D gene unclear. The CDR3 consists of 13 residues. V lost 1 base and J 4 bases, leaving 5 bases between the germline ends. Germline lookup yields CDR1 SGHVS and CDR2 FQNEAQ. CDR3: CASSLDRNQPQHF. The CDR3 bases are TGTGCCAGCAGCTTAGACCGGAATCAGCCCCAGCATTTT.

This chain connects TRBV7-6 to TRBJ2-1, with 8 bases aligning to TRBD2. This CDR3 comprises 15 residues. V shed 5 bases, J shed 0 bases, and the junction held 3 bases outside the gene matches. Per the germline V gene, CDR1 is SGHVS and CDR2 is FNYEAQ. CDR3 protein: CASSQSGSSYNEQFF. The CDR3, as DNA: TGTGCCAGCAGCCAGAGCGGGAGCTCCTACAATGAGCAGTTCTTC.

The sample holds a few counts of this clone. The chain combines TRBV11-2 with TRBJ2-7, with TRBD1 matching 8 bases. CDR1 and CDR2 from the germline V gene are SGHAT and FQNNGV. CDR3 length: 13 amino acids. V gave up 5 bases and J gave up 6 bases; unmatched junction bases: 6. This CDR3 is CASSLSDRGEQYF. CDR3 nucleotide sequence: TGTGCCAGCAGCCTCTCAGACAGGGGCGAGCAGTACTTC.

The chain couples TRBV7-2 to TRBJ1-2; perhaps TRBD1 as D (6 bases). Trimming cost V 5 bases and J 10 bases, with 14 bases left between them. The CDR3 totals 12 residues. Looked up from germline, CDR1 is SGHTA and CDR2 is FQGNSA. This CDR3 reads CASSPRGTDYTF. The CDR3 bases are TGTGCCAGCAGCCCGAGGGGGACGGACTACACCTTC.

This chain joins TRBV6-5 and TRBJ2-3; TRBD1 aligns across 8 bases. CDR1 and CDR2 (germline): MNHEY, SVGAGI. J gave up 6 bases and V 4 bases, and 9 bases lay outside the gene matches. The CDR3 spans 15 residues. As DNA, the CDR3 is TGTGCCAGCAGTTTCCAGGGGGCCCGGTTGGATACGCAGTATTTT. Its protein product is CASSFQGARLDTQYF.

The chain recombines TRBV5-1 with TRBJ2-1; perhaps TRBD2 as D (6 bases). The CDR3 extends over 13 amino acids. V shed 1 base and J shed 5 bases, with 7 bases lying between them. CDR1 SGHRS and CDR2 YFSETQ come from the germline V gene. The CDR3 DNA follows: TGCGCCAGCAGCTTGACTAGCAACAATGAGCAGTTCTTC. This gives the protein CASSLTSNNEQFF.